Detailed here is one TCR beta chain. The antigen remains unidentified. A read error may account for a junction end that differs from germline. The sample originates from a study of T cell responses to AZD1222 COVID-19 vaccine. Study-level findings and limits: Baseline seropositives among AZD1222 recipients totaled only 5 to 7.

This CDR3 spans 14 amino acids. Germline values: CDR1 KGHSH, CDR2 LQKENI. The table came from immunoSEQ multiplex PCR; TCRdb's copy has only in-frame clones and leaves some out. This table has some 110,000 clones, roughly nine tenths appearing once. Sequenced here: peripheral blood, sampled on day 0 of AZD1222 vaccination. The V call is TRBV18, the J call TRBJ2-7, with TRBD1 identical over 12 bases. This sequence was found in an adult in good health. CDR3 residues: CASSPYRDRGRLDF. CDR3 sequence (DNA): TGTGCCAGCTCCCCATACCGGGACAGGGGGCGGTTGGACTTC.